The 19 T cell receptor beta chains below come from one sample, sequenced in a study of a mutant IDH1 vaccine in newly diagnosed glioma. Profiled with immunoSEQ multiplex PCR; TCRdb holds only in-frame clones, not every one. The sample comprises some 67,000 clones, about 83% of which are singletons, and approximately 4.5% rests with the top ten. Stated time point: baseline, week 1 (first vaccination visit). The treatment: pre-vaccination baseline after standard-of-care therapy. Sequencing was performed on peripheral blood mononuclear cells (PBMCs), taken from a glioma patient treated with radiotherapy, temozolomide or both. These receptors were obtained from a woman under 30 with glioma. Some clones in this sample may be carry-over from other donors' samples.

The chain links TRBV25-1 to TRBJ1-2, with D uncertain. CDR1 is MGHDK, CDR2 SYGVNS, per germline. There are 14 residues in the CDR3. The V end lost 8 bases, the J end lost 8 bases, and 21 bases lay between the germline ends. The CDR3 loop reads CASGENTMSGGYTF. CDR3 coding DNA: TGTGCCAGCGGGGAAAATACAATGTCTGGCGGCTACACCTTC.

The CDR3 DNA sequence: TGTGCCAGCTATTTTTATGGCTACACCTTC. Translated, it gives CASYFYGYTF. V is TRBV6-5 and J is TRBJ1-2; D gene uncertain. The CDR3 is 10 amino acids. Germline V gene data show CDR1 as MNHEY and CDR2 as SVGAGI. V lost 8 bases, J lost 5 bases, and 6 bases lay in between.

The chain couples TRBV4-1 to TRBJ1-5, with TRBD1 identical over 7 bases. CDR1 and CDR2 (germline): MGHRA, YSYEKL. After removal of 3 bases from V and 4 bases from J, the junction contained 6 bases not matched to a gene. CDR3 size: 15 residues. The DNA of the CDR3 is TGCGCCAGCAGCCACGCCGGGACAGCGAATCAGCCCCAGCATTTT. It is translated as CASSHAGTANQPQHF.

The CDR3 nucleotides read TGTGCCAGCTCACGGGACCCCAACACTGAAGCTTTCTTT. Amino acid sequence: CASSRDPNTEAFF. V usage is TRBV18 and J usage is TRBJ1-1; D perhaps matches TRBD1 (5 bases). CDR1 and CDR2 from the germline V gene are KGHSH and LQKENI. The CDR3 consists of 13 residues. The ends were cut back, 4 bases at V and 2 bases at J, with 8 bases in the middle.

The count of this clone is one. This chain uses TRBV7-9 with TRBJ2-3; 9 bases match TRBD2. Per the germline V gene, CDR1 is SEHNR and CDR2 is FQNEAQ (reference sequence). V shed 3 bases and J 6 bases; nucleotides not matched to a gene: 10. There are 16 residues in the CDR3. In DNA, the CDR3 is TGTGCCAGCAGCTTTAAGCAGCGGGGGGCATCCGATACGCAGTATTTT. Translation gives CASSFKQRGASDTQYF.

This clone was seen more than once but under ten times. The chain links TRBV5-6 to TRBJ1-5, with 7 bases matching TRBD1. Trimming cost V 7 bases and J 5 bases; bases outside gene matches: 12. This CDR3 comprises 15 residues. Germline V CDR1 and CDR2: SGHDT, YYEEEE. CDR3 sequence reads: CASSLLGQHDQPQHF. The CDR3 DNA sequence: TGTGCCAGCTCGTTGTTGGGACAGCACGATCAGCCCCAGCATTTT.

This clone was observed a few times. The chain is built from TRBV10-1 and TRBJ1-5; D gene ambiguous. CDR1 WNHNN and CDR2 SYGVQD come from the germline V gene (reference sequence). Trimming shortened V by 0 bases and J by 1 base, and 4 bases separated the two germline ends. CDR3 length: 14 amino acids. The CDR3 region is CASSESGSNQPQHF. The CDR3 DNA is TGCGCCAGCAGTGAGTCAGGGAGCAATCAGCCCCAGCATTTT.

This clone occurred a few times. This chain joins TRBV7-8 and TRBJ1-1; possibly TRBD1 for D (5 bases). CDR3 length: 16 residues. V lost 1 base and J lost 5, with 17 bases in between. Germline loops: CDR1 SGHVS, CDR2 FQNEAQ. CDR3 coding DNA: TGTGCCAGCAGCTTAGAGGAGAGCCGGGGCGGGACTGAAGCTTTCTTT. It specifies CASSLEESRGGTEAFF.

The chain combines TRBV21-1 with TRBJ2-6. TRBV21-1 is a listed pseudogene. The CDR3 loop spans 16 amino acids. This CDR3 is CASSKEVPTGANVLTF. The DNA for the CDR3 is TGTGCCAGCAGCAAAGAGGTTCCGACCGGGGCCAACGTCCTGACTTTC.

CDR3 in amino acids: CASSLDGNFNQPQHF. In nucleotides, the CDR3 is TGTGCCAGCAGCTTAGACGGGAACTTCAATCAGCCCCAGCATTTT. J is TRBJ1-5 and V is TRBV7-8; no firm D call. The germline V gene encodes CDR1 SGHVS and CDR2 FQNEAQ. The CDR3 totals 15 residues. V lost 1 base, J lost 3 bases, and 10 bases lay in between. The variable domain in full, completed from reference TRBV7-8 and TRBJ1-5, reads GAGVSQSPRYKVAKRGQDVALRCDPISGHVSLFWYQQALGQGPEFLTYFQNEAQLDKSGLPSDRFFAERPEGSVSTLKIQRTQQEDSAVYLCASSLDGNFNQPQHFGDGTRLSIL.

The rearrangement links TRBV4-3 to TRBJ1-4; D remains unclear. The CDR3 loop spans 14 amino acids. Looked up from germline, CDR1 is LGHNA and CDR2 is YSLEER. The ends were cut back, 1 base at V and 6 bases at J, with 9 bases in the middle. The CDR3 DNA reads TGCGCCAGCAGCCAAGTCGTAAGAGATGAAAAACTGTTTTTT. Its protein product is CASSQVVRDEKLFF.

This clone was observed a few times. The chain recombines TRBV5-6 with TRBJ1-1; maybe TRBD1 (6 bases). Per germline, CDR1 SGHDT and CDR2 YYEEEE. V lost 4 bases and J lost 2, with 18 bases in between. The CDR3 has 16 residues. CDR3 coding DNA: TGTGCCAGCAGCGAGACCTTAACAGGGATAAACACTGAAGCTTTCTTT. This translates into CASSETLTGINTEAFF.

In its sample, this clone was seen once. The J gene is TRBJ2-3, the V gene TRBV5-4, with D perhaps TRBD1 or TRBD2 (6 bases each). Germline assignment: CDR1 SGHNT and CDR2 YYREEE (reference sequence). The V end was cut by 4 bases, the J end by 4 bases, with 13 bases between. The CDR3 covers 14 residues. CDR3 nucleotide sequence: TGTGCCAGCAGCGGTGGGGGGCGTGCAGATACGCAGTATTTT. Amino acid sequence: CASSGGGRADTQYF.

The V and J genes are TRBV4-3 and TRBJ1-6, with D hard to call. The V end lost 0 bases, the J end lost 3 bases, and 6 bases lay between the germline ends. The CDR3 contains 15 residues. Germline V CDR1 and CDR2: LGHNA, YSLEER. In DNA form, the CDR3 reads TGCGCCAGCAGCCAAGATCGACACTATAATTCACCCCTCCACTTT. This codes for CASSQDRHYNSPLHF.

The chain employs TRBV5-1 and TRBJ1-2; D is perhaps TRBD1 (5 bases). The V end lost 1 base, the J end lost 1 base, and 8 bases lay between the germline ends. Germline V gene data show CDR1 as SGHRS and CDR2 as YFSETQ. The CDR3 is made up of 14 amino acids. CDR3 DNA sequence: TGCGCCAGCAGCTTGACAGGATATAACTATGGCTACACCTTC. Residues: CASSLTGYNYGYTF. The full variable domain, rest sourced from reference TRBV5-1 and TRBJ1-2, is KAGVTQTPRYLIKTRGQQVTLSCSPISGHRSVSWYQQTPGQGLQFLFEYFSETQRNKGNFPGRFSGRQFSNSRSEMNVSTLELGDSALYLCASSLTGYNYGYTFGSGTRLTVV.

The CDR3 coding sequence is TGTGCCAGCAGCTCCCAGGTCGCGATGAACACTGAAGCTTTCTTT. Translated: CASSSQVAMNTEAFF. The genes are TRBV9 and TRBJ1-1; D gene uncertain. Germline V gives CDR1 SGDLS, CDR2 YYNGEE. This CDR3 is built from 15 residues. V was clipped by 4 bases and J by 0 bases, with 13 bases between them.

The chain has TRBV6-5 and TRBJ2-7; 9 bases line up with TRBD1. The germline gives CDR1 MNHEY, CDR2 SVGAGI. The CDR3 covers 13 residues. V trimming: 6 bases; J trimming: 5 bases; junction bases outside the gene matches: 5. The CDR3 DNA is TGTGCCAGCAGCCGCCGGGACAGGGACGAGCAGTACTTC. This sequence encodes CASSRRDRDEQYF.

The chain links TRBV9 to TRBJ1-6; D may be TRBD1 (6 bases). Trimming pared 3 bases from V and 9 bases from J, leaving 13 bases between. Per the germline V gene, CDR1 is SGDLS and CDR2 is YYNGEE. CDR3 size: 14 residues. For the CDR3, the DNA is TGTGCCAGCAGCGAGTCAGGGACAACTTCACCCCTCCACTTT. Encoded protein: CASSESGTTSPLHF.

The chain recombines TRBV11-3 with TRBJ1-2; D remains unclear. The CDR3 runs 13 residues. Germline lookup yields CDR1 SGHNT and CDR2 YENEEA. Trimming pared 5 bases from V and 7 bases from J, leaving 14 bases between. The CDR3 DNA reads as TGTGCCAGCAGCGTGGGCCCCGGAGGTGGCTACACCTTC. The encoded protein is CASSVGPGGGYTF.